This TCR beta chain was obtained from a study of blood T cell repertoires in COVID-19. Across the whole study: The samples span acute and convalescent COVID-19 from the United States, Italy and Spain. T cells, B-cell-depleted T cells, or PBMCs supplied cDNA or gDNA.

CDR1 and CDR2 from the germline V gene are SGHRS and YFSETQ. The CDR3 has 15 amino acids. The V gene lost 3 bases and the J gene lost 3 bases, with 13 bases spanning the gap. In the original workflow: Estimates of nucleated cell counts were drawn from the amplification of reference gene primers. The protocol was immunoSEQ multiplex PCR, while the TCRdb copy is restricted to in-frame clones and leaves out a portion. For V, J and clone size, that table is used; D and trimming come from the DNA. The profile covers about 210,000 clones, with 84% appearing a single time and approximately 8% taken by the ten largest.

V is TRBV5-1 and J is TRBJ1-3, with a weak D call TRBD1 (5 bases). The material sequenced was peripheral blood. The source of this sequence is a woman aged 50 to 65 with active or convalescent COVID-19. CDR3 in amino acids: CASSYDSALGNTIYF. The CDR3 region has the DNA TGCGCCAGCAGCTACGACAGCGCGCTTGGAAACACCATATATTTT.